This TCR beta chain is from a study of prognosis after radiotherapy for stage I lung cancer (dated by TCRdb to 2020 to 2023). General notes on the study: Between early 2018 and January 2019, under 20 stage I NSCLC patients were enrolled in Nanjing, China. Distant metastases were developed by four of the 19 patients after SBRT, at a median of about 7 months, whereas no significant progression was observed in the other 15 patients. The cohort comprised over ten men and 6 or 7 women with a median age of roughly 69 years, ranging from 53 to 84 years. About twelve patients had adenocarcinoma and 6 or 7 had squamous cell carcinoma as the tumor histology. SBRT was delivered in 3 to 5 fractions with a biologically effective dose of at least 100 Gy, and image-guided IMRT or VMAT was used for delivery. A total of roughly 40 blood samples from roughly 20 patients were sequenced, with one sample obtained before and one obtained after SBRT for each patient. The study profiled peripheral blood TCR beta repertoires from stage I NSCLC patients before and after stereotactic body radiotherapy and related them to distant failure. The study included under 15 patients with newly diagnosed primary stage I lung tumors and several with oligometastatic NSCLC after surgical resection of the primary tumor. SBRT was not combined with any concurrent therapy in any patient. All patients were regarded as medically inoperable, because of comorbidities in more than 10 patients and refusal of surgery in several patients.

The sample holds a few counts of this clonotype. What this receptor recognizes is not known. Since the CDR3 does not end with the conserved phenylalanine or tryptophan, this likely comes from a read error. What the work shows at the level of the full study, not this receptor alone: The study was limited by the small cohort and short follow-up, and independent validation of the study findings is required. TRBV and TRBJ usage frequencies reportedly varied with metastasis status, involving two V genes at baseline and about 10 V and two J genes after SBRT. Whether the expanded TCR clones were tumor-specific was not determined. Post-SBRT Shannon entropy and its change from baseline were lower in patients who developed distant metastases; baseline Shannon entropy was not associated with metastases. None of the reported P values were adjusted for multiple comparisons. Unique TCR clone counts fell after SBRT (median about 9,300 before versus 6,500 to 7,500 after; Wilcoxon paired P=0.011).

Inclusive of both ends, the CDR3 amounts to 16 amino acids. Kept here is only the CDR3 DNA, which spans 48 bases and is read in frame from base 1. In the germline V gene (reference sequence), CDR1 corresponds to MNHEY and CDR2 to SMNVEV. V lost 3 bases and J lost 0 bases; the stretch between them is 11 bases long. The TCR beta CDR3 region was amplified from genomic DNA by two rounds of multiplex PCR. The first PCR round used primers specific to each TRBV and TRBJ gene, with sequences filed in Chinese patent CN105087789A. The second PCR round used universal primers. The Roche High Pure PCR Template Preparation Kit was used to extract genomic DNA from frozen PBMCs. An Illumina HiSeq 3000 was used to sequence the libraries paired-end with 151 bp reads. In the paper's pipeline: CutAdapt was used to remove raw reads lacking the multiplex PCR primer sequences. Using PEAR, the high-quality paired reads were merged into contigs. TRB V, D and J gene segments were assigned to each contig with MiXCR by alignment to reference sequences. To remove sequencing errors, CDR3 sequences were clustered according to base quality and sequence similarity. Shannon entropy normalized by the natural log of productive TCR sequence number was used as the measure of diversity. Clonality was defined as one minus Shannon entropy divided by the natural log of the number of unique clonotypes. The Youden index of ROC curves was used to select progression-free survival cut-offs for repertoire metrics, and analyses were performed in R 3.5.3. TCRdb trimmed public reads at Q25 via fastp, called clones via MiXCR and kept in-frame beta chains. Entries that share a CDR3 protein sequence are merged under the most common genes and DNA. For this entry, the V and J calls and clone size follow TCRdb and not the study's own pipeline. For this sample the table gives 14,000 or so distinct CDR3 sequences, of which approximately 30% were detected only once. The ten biggest clones cover about an eighth of the sample.

A history of other malignancies or of prior chemotherapy or radiotherapy was absent in all patients, and node-negative disease was shown on CT and PET/CT in all patients. At each of the two time points, 5 to 6 milliliters of peripheral venous blood were collected into EDTA tubes. Ficoll-Paque Plus density-gradient centrifugation was used to isolate PBMCs. Right after collection, samples were placed at -80 degrees C and kept there until analysis. Recombination linked TRBV27 to TRBJ2-2; the D segment could be TRBD2, given 5 matching bases. The sequence came from a donor at least 50 years old with non-small cell lung cancer. This material consisted of PBMCs, taken before or after stereotactic body radiation therapy (not recorded which). The sequence in DNA is TGTGCCAGCAGTTTGGGTCGAGGGACGAACACCGGGGAGCTGTTTCTT. This translates into CASSLGRGTNTGELFL.